The entry that follows covers one T cell receptor beta chain sequence. Its specificity is unknown. The data were taken from a study of cytomegalovirus exposure and HLA in healthy donors. Study-wide results and caveats: Donor immune exposure was known only as CMV serostatus. Fewer N-insertions than the roughly 650-donor mean were reportedly shown by an Asian-associated ancestry cluster in a later analysis.

The PCR ran on 60 Vbeta and 13 Jbeta primers. Some clones are missing from TCRdb's copy, which holds only in-frame ones; the method was immunoSEQ multiplex PCR. The top ten clones hold about 0.6% of a sample with 200,000 to 250,000 clones, just under 85% of them seen once. This CDR3 spans 16 amino acids. Germline CDR1 LGHNA, CDR2 YSLEER. After removal of 0 bases from V and 4 bases from J, the junction contained 7 bases not matched to a gene. V usage is TRBV4-3 and J usage is TRBJ2-7, with 9 bases aligning to TRBD1. The receptor's source is a woman aged 40 to 55 in good health and CMV-seronegative. The sample consisted of PBMCs. CDR3 bases: TGCGCCAGCAGCCAAGACCCATGGGGACAGGGTTACGAGCAGTACTTC. Translation gives CASSQDPWGQGYEQYF.